A selection of T cell receptor beta chains follows, all from one sample in a study of cytomegalovirus exposure and HLA in healthy donors. Clones were read by immunoSEQ multiplex PCR, and TCRdb kept only the in-frame ones, dropping some. The sample has some 160,000 clones, around three quarters seen once. Sequenced input: PBMCs. These receptor sequences come from a man aged 45 to 65 in good health and CMV-seropositive. Both conserved end residues are part of each CDR3. The order of the fields is D gene, V gene, J gene, clone size, CDR3 protein, CDR3 DNA. A D gene is named only where the DNA matches it firmly. For some rows the clone size is stated as once, few or many, or as a class when expanded; others skip it.

TRBD1	TRBV19	TRBJ2-7	.	CASSQDRGTYEQYF	TGTGCCAGTAGTCAAGACAGGGGGACATACGAGCAGTACTTC
.	TRBV7-9	TRBJ2-1	.	CASSSRLFYNEQFF	TGTGCCAGCAGCTCCCGTCTCTTTTACAATGAGCAGTTCTTC
.	TRBV7-9	TRBJ2-7	.	CASSHLRPGVKGYEQYF	TGTGCCAGCAGCCACCTACGGCCAGGGGTAAAGGGCTACGAGCAGTACTTC
TRBD2	TRBV7-9	TRBJ2-3	.	CASSLGVGRFTDTQYF	TGTGCCAGCAGCTTAGGCGTCGGGAGGTTCACAGATACGCAGTATTTT
TRBD1	TRBV6-6	TRBJ1-6	few	CASSLDRGGYSPLHF	TGTGCCAGCAGTTTGGACAGGGGGGGTTATTCACCCCTCCACTTT
.	TRBV19	TRBJ2-3	.	CASSMGGLTDTQYF	TGTGCCAGTAGTATGGGGGGACTCACAGATACGCAGTATTTT
.	TRBV27	TRBJ2-7	.	CASSLYDSPYEQYF	TGTGCCAGCAGTTTATACGACAGCCCCTACGAGCAGTACTTC
.	TRBV7-9	TRBJ1-6	.	CASSLVDSDNSPLHF	TGTGCCAGCAGCTTAGTCGACAGCGATAATTCACCCCTCCACTTT
TRBD1	TRBV27	TRBJ1-2	.	CASSLGAQGPRYGYTF	TGTGCCAGCAGTTTAGGGGCACAGGGGCCGAGGTATGGCTACACCTTC
.	TRBV5-4	TRBJ2-7	.	CASSLNAGYEQYF	TGTGCCAGCAGCTTGAATGCCGGGTACGAGCAGTACTTC
.	TRBV4-3	TRBJ2-7	.	CASSQESGSAYEQYF	TGCGCCAGCAGCCAAGAATCGGGTTCCGCCTACGAGCAGTACTTC
.	TRBV6-1	TRBJ1-1	.	CASSEGGGRTEAFF	TGTGCCAGCAGTGAAGGTGGAGGGAGGACTGAAGCTTTCTTT
.	TRBV5-1	TRBJ2-5	.	CASSSLGGEGETQYF	TGCGCCAGCAGCTCCCTAGGAGGAGAGGGTGAGACCCAGTACTTC
TRBD1	TRBV27	TRBJ1-5	few	CASRAGQVKGWGNQPQHF	TGTGCCAGCAGAGCCGGACAGGTCAAAGGATGGGGCAATCAGCCCCAGCATTTT
.	TRBV7-3	TRBJ2-3	.	CASSSTGELTDTQYF	TGTGCCAGCAGCTCTACCGGGGAGCTCACAGATACGCAGTATTTT
TRBD1	TRBV10-3	TRBJ2-7	.	CAISTGQVGSYEQYF	TGTGCCATCAGTACCGGACAGGTCGGCTCCTACGAGCAGTACTTC
.	TRBV27	TRBJ2-5	.	CASSPWGGRPETQYF	TGTGCCAGCAGTCCCTGGGGGGGGCGTCCAGAGACCCAGTACTTC
TRBD2	TRBV7-9	TRBJ2-5	.	CASSLGSLAGGQETQYF	TGTGCCAGCAGCTTAGGGTCGCTAGCGGGGGGGCAAGAGACCCAGTACTTC
.	TRBV5-6	TRBJ2-2	.	CASSLARGVDTGELFF	TGTGCCAGCAGCTTGGCCAGGGGAGTGGACACCGGGGAGCTGTTTTTT
TRBD1	TRBV5-4	TRBJ2-7	.	CASSGQGGEQYF	TGTGCCAGCAGCGGACAGGGGGGAGAGCAGTACTTC